Below, 12 T cell receptor beta chains from the same sample are listed, as sequenced in a study of circulating and synovial CD4+ cells in juvenile arthritis. Profiling relied on immunoSEQ multiplex PCR, and the TCRdb table lists in-frame clones only, not all of them. Of under 40,000 clones in the sample, just under 95% are singletons; the top ten hold approximately 2.8%. Sequences were obtained from CD4+ T cells from blood. These receptors were obtained from a human donor with juvenile idiopathic arthritis.

V and J are TRBV7-8 and TRBJ1-3, with D perhaps TRBD1 (6 bases). V gave up 5 bases and J gave up 0 bases, with 20 bases separating them. Germline CDR1 is SGHVS and CDR2 is FQNEAQ. The CDR3 spans 18 residues. The chain's CDR3 is CASSPGRGPSTSGNTIYF. As DNA, the CDR3 is TGTGCCAGCAGCCCAGGCAGGGGACCCTCCACCTCTGGAAACACCATATATTTT.

J is TRBJ2-7 and V is TRBV29-1, with 8 bases lining up with TRBD2. Germline lookup yields CDR1 SQVTM and CDR2 ANQGSEA. V was pared by 6 bases and J by 0 bases, with 7 bases of the junction left unmatched. The length of the CDR3 is 14 residues. CDR3 sequence reads: CSVNSGRGSYEQYF. The CDR3 nucleotides are TGCAGCGTAAACAGCGGGAGAGGCTCCTACGAGCAGTACTTC.

The sample holds a few counts of this clone. The V gene is TRBV10-1, the J gene TRBJ2-7; perhaps TRBD2 as D (7 bases). The CDR3 spans 13 residues. Per the germline V gene, CDR1 is WNHNN and CDR2 is SYGVQD (reference sequence). The V end was cut by 7 bases, the J end by 5 bases, with 15 bases between. CDR3 sequence reads: CASTYRGDNEQYF. The CDR3 region has the DNA TGCGCCAGCACCTACCGGGGGGACAACGAGCAGTACTTC.

The chain employs TRBV20-1 and TRBJ2-3, with TRBD2 identical over 7 bases. From germline, CDR1 is DFQATT and CDR2 SNEGSKA (reference sequence). The CDR3 spans 11 residues. V lost 6 bases to trimming and J lost 10 bases; unmatched junction nucleotides: 7. CDR3 sequence: CSARRESAQYF. Here the CDR3 DNA reads TGCAGTGCACGGCGGGAGAGCGCGCAGTATTTT.

The V and J genes are TRBV19 and TRBJ2-5, with 10 bases identical to TRBD2. V was clipped by 1 base and J by 1 base; unmatched bases: 9. Per germline, CDR1 LNHDA and CDR2 SQIVND (reference sequence). The CDR3 has 18 amino acids. This chain's CDR3 is CASSIAGLAGAVQETQYF. The CDR3 DNA reads as TGTGCCAGTAGTATAGCTGGGCTAGCGGGGGCCGTCCAAGAGACCCAGTACTTC.

This clone was detected only once. The gene calls are TRBV18 and TRBJ2-5; 8 bases agree with TRBD2. The J segment lost 2 bases and the V segment lost 6 bases, leaving 11 bases of the junction unmatched. CDR1 and CDR2 (germline): KGHSH, LQKENI. The CDR3 loop spans 16 amino acids. The CDR3, as DNA: TGTGCCAGCTCCCTTTTAGCGGGATTTTCACAAGAGACCCAGTACTTC. Residues: CASSLLAGFSQETQYF.

The rearrangement joins TRBV29-1 to TRBJ2-1; 10 nucleotides match TRBD2. The CDR3 length is 19 residues. Germline V lookup: CDR1 SQVTM, CDR2 ANQGSEA. V shed 7 bases, J shed 4 bases, and the junction held 22 bases outside the gene matches. This CDR3 is CSAPGPDRTSGYFYNEQFF. For the CDR3, the DNA is TGCAGCGCTCCGGGACCGGACCGGACTAGCGGCTATTTTTACAATGAGCAGTTCTTC.

The CDR3 sequence: CASSDVPFPQPQHF. The CDR3 DNA is TGTGCCAGCAGTGACGTTCCTTTCCCTCAGCCCCAGCATTTT. This sequence joins TRBV2 and TRBJ1-5, with no clear D. The V gene's germline CDR1 is SNHLY and CDR2 FYNNEI. The CDR3 sequence is 14 residues long. V lost 3 bases and J 6 bases, leaving 12 bases between the germline ends.

This sequence joins TRBV30 and TRBJ1-1; D may be TRBD1 (6 bases). Per the germline V gene, CDR1 is GTSNPN and CDR2 is SVGIG (reference sequence). The V end was cut by 5 bases, the J end by 0 bases, with 7 bases between. The CDR3 is made up of 12 amino acids. The CDR3, as DNA: TGTGCCTGGGACAGGCTGAACACTGAAGCTTTCTTT. Encoded protein: CAWDRLNTEAFF.

The gene calls are TRBV28 and TRBJ1-2; 11 bases are shared with TRBD1. V lost 5 bases and J lost 11; bases outside the gene matches: 13. Germline V lookup: CDR1 MDHEN, CDR2 SYDVKM. The CDR3 is 15 amino acids. The CDR3 coding sequence is TGTGCCAGCAGTCCTAGGGGACAGGGGGGTTTAAGGTACACCTTC. Translated: CASSPRGQGGLRYTF.

The chain joins TRBV21-1 to TRBJ1-2. TRBV21-1 represents a pseudogene. CDR3 length: 12 amino acids. The chain's CDR3 is CARAQWSYGYTF. CDR3 in DNA: TGTGCCAGGGCTCAGTGGAGCTATGGCTACACCTTC.

The chain couples TRBV25-1 to TRBJ2-7; 9 bases agree with TRBD1. Trimming cost V 5 bases and J 6 bases; bases outside gene matches: 14. This CDR3 contains 16 residues. Germline lookup yields CDR1 MGHDK and CDR2 SYGVNS. CDR3 in amino acids: CASSPGTGRIISEQYF. The CDR3 DNA reads as TGTGCCAGCAGTCCCGGGACAGGGCGGATAATCTCCGAGCAGTACTTC.